This TCR beta chain was recovered during a study of neoadjuvant anti-PD-1 for oral cavity cancer. Findings and limits, study-wide: Post-nivolumab, blood T cell clonality was significantly elevated in non-responders.

Germline V gene sequence: CDR1 LNHDA, CDR2 SQIVND (reference sequence). The CDR3 covers 15 residues. V was clipped by 1 base and J by 10 bases; unmatched bases: 3. Time point described: after neoadjuvant nivolumab, at surgical resection. This table comes from immunoSEQ multiplex PCR, and its TCRdb copy is limited to in-frame clones, with some not included. The sample carries thousands of clones, approximately 61% recorded once. This clone showed up just once. The antigen remains unidentified. The sample here was PBMCs, taken after nivolumab (anti-PD-1) treatment. The receptor was derived from a person aged 40-85 years with oral cavity squamous cell carcinoma. The chain carries TRBV19 and TRBJ2-1, with 14 bases identical to TRBD2. In DNA form, the CDR3 reads TGTGCCAGTAGTATAGGACTAGCGGGGGGGCACGAGCAGTTCTTC. This sequence encodes CASSIGLAGGHEQFF.